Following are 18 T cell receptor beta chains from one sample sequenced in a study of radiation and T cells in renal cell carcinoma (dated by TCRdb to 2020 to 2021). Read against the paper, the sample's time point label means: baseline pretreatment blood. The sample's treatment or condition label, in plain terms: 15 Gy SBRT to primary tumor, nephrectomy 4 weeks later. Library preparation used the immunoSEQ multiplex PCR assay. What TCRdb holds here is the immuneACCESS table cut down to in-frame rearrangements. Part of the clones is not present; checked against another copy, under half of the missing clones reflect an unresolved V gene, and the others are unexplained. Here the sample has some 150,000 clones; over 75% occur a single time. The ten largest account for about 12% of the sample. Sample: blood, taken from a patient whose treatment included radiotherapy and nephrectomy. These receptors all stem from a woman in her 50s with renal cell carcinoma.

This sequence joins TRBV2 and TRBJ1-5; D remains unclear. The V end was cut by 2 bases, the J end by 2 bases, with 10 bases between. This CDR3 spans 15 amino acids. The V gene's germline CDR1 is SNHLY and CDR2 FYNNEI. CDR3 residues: CASSEMMRGNQPQHF. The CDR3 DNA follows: TGTGCCAGCAGTGAAATGATGAGGGGCAATCAGCCCCAGCATTTT.

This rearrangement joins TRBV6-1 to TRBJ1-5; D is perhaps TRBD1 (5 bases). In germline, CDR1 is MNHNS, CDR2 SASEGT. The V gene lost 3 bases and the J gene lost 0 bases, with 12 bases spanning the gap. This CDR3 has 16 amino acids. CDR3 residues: CASSDYTGNSNQPQHF. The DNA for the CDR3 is TGTGCCAGCAGTGATTATACAGGAAATAGCAATCAGCCCCAGCATTTT.

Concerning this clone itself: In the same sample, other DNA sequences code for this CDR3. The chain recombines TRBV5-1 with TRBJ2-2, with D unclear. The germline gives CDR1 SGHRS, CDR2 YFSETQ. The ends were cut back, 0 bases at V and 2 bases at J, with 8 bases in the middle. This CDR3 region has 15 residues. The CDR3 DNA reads TGCGCCAGCAGCTTGGCCGGAGAAAACACCGGGGAGCTGTTTTTT. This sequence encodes CASSLAGENTGELFF.

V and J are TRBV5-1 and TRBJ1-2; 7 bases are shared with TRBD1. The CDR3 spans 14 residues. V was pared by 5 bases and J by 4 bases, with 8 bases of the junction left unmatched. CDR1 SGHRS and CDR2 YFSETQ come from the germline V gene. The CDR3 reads CASSFGDSTYGYTF. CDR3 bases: TGCGCCAGCAGTTTCGGGGACAGCACCTATGGCTACACCTTC.

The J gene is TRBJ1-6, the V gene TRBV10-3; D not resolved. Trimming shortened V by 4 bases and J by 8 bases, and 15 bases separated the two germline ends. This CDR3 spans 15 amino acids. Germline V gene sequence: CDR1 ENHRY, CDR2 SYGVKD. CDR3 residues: CAISAFGFGYSPLHF. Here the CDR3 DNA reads TGTGCCATCAGTGCGTTCGGGTTTGGGTATTCACCCCTCCACTTT.

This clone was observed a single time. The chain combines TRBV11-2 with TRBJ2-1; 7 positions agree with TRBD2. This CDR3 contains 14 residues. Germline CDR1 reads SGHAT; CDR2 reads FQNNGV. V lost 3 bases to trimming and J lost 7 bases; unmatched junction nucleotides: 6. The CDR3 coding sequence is TGTGCCAGCAGCTTCGGCGGGGGTAGTAATGAGCAGTTCTTC. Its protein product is CASSFGGGSNEQFF.

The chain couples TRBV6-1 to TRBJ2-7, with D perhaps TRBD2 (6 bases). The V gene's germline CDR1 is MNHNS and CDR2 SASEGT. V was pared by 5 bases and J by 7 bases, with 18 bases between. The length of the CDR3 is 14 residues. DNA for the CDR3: TGTGCCAGCAGTCGGCGGGACGGGGGTTTGGAGCAGTACTTC. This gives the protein CASSRRDGGLEQYF.

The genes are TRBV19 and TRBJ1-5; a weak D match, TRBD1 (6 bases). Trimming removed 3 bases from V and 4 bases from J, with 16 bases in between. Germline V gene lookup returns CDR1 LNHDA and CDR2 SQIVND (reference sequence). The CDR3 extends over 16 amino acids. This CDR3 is CASSITGGSWNQPQHF. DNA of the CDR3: TGTGCCAGTAGTATTACGGGGGGCAGTTGGAATCAGCCCCAGCATTTT. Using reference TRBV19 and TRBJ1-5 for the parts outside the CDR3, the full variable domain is DGGITQSPKYLFRKEGQNVTLSCEQNLNHDAMYWYRQDPGQGLRLIYYSQIVNDFQKGDIAEGYSVSREKKESFPLTVTSAQKNPTAFYLCASSITGGSWNQPQHFGDGTRLSIL.

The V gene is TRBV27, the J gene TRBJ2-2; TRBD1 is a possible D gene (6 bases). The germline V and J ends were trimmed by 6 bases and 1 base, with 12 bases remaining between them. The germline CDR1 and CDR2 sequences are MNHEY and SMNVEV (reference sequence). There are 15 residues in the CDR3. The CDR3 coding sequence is TGTGCCAGCAGGTCGGGACAATTGAACACCGGGGAGCTGTTTTTT. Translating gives CASRSGQLNTGELFF.

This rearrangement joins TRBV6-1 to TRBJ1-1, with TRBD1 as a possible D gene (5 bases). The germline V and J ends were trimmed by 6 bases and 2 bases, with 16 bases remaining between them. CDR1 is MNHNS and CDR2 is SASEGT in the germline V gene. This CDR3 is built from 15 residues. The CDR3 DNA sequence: TGTGCCAGCAGACAATCCAGGGAGAGAAACACTGAAGCTTTCTTT. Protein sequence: CASRQSRERNTEAFF.

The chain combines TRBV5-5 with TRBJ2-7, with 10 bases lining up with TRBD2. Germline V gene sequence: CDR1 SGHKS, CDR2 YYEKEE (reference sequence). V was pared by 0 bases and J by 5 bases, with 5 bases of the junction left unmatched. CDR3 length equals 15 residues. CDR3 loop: CASSLVLAGVHEQYF. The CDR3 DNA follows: TGTGCCAGCAGCTTGGTGCTAGCGGGGGTCCACGAGCAGTACTTC.

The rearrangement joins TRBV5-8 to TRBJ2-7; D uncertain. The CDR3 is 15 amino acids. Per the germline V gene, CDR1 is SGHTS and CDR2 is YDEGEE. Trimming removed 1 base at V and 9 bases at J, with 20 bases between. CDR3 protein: CASSLTQALGWGQYF. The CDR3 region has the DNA TGTGCCAGCAGCTTGACCCAGGCACTGGGCTGGGGGCAGTACTTC.

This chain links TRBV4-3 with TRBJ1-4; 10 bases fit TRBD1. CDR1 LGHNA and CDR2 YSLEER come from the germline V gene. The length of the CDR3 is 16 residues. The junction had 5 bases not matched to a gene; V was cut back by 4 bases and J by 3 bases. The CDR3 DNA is TGCGCCAGCAGCCTCGGACAGGGGGAATCTAATGAAAAACTGTTTTTT. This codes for CASSLGQGESNEKLFF.

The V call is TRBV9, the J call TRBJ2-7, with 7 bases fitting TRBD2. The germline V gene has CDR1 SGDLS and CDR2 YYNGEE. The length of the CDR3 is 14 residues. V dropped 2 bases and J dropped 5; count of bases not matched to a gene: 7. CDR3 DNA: TGTGCCAGCAGCGTTGCGGGGGTTAATGACGAGCAGTACTTC. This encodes CASSVAGVNDEQYF.

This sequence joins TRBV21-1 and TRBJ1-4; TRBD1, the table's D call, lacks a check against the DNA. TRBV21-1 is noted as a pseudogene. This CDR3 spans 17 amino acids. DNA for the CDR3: TGTGCCAGCAGCCGACGGGACAGGGAAGTCACTAATGAAAAACTGTTTTTT. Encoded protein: CASSRRDREVTNEKLFF.

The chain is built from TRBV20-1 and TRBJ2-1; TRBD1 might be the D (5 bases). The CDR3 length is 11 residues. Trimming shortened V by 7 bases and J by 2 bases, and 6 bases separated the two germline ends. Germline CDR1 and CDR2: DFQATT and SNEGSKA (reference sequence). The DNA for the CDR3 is TGCAGTGGGACAACCTACAATGAGCAGTTCTTC. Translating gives CSGTTYNEQFF.

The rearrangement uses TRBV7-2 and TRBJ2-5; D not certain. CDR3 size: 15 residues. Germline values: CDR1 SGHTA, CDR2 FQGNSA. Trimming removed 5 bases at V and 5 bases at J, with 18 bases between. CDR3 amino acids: CASSVEIGYRETQYF. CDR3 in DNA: TGTGCCAGCAGCGTTGAAATCGGGTATAGGGAGACCCAGTACTTC.

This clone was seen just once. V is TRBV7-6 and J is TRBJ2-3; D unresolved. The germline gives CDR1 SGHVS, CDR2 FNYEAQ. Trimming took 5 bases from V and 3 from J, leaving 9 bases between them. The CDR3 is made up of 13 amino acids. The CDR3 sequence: CASSAGRTDTQYF. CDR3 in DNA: TGTGCCAGCAGCGCCGGACGGACAGATACGCAGTATTTT. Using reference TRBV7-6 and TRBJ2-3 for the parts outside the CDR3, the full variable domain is GAGVSQSPRYKVTKRGQDVALRCDPISGHVSLYWYRQALGQGPEFLTYFNYEAQQDKSGLPNDRFSAERPEGSISTLTIQRTEQRDSAMYRCASSAGRTDTQYFGPGTRLTVL.